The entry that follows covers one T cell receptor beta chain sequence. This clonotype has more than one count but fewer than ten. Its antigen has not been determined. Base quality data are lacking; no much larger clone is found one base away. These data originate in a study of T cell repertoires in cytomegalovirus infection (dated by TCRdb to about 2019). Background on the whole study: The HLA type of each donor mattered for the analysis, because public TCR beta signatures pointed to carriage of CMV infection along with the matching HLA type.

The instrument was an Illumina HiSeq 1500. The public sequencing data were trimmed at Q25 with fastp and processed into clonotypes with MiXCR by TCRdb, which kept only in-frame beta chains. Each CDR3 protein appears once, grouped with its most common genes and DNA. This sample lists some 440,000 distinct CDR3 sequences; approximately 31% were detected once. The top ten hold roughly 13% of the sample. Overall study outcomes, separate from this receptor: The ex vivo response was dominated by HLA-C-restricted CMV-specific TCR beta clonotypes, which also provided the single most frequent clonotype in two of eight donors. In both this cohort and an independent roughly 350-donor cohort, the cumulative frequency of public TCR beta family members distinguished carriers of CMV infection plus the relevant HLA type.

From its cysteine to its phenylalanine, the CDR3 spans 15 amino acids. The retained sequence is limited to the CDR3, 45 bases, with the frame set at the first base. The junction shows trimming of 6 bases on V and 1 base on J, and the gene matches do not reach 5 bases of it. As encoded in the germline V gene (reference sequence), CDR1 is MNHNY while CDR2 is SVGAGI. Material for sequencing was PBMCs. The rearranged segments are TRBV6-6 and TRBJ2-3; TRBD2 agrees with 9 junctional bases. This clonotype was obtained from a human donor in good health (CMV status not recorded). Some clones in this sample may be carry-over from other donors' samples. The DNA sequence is TGTGCCAGCAGACTTAGCGGGGGTGGCACAGATACGCAGTATTTT. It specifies CASRLSGGGTDTQYF.